The 4 T cell receptor beta chains below were found in one sample sequenced in a study of blood T cell repertoires in COVID-19. Data came from immunoSEQ multiplex PCR; TCRdb stores just in-frame clones and leaves some out. The sample lists about 230,000 clones, over 65% seen once, with approximately 2.5% in the top ten. Sequences were obtained from peripheral blood. Receptor source: a woman in her 70s with active or convalescent COVID-19.

This clone was counted only a few times. This sequence joins TRBV27 and TRBJ2-1, with 8 bases lining up with TRBD1. V was clipped by 4 bases and J by 7 bases; unmatched bases: 15. This CDR3 comprises 17 residues. Germline V lookup: CDR1 MNHEY, CDR2 SMNVEV (reference sequence). CDR3: CASSYLQGDLDPNEQFF. CDR3 DNA: TGTGCCAGCAGTTACCTACAGGGGGACCTTGACCCTAATGAGCAGTTCTTC.

This clone was observed once. V gene TRBV4-3 combines with J gene TRBJ2-1, with TRBD1 matching 7 bases. From germline, CDR1 is LGHNA and CDR2 YSLEER. The CDR3 length is 13 residues. Unmatched junction bases numbered 3, after V lost 4 bases and J lost 6 bases. The DNA for the CDR3 is TGCGCCAGCAGCCGGGACAGACTCAATGAGCAGTTCTTC. Translation gives CASSRDRLNEQFF.

The chain combines TRBV13 with TRBJ2-1; 7 bases align to TRBD1. The germline V gene has CDR1 PRHDT and CDR2 FYEKMQ (reference sequence). V was clipped by 0 bases and J by 16 bases; unmatched bases: 12. The CDR3 covers 14 residues. The CDR3 spells CASSLGTGFHFEFF. The CDR3 DNA is TGTGCCAGCAGCTTAGGGACAGGGTTTCACTTTGAATTCTTC.

This clone appeared once. J is TRBJ1-1 and V is TRBV5-1; the match to TRBD1 covers 8 bases. This CDR3 comprises 13 residues. Germline loops: CDR1 SGHRS, CDR2 YFSETQ. V lost 5 bases, J lost 3 bases, and 3 bases stayed unmatched. The CDR3 DNA reads TGCGCCAGCAGGACAGGGGAGGACACTGAAGCTTTCTTT. Protein: CASRTGEDTEAFF.